This entry features one T cell receptor (beta chain) sequence. The target of this receptor is not known. The input lacks base qualities; no much larger clone sits a single base away. Using the deep immunoSEQ assay, multiplex PCR amplified TCR CDR3 regions from genomic DNA. Genomic DNA extracted from each cell subset was distributed evenly over all wells of several immunoSEQ 96-well plates, and each plate served as one replicate. Each replicate PCR for sorted subsets received 150 to 250 ng genomic DNA, equal to roughly 30,000 T cell genomes. The purified libraries were quantified using a Qubit 3.0 fluorometer, sized with a Bioanalyzer 2100, and then quantified again using the KAPA Library Quantification kit. Every immunoSEQ 96-well plate was sequenced on a separate single-read 150-cycle Illumina NextSeq 550 flow cell. The paper's processing steps were these. Because only junctional sequences without quality scores were contained in the immunoSEQ output, filtering matching that applied to full-length reads could not be performed. To assign V/J genes and CDR3, sequences were annotated using PyIR, a Python wrapper for IgBLAST v1.9, with IMGT germline references. Reads with weak V/J assignments (E-value above 1e-6), missing CDR3, stop codons, out-of-frame junctions, or ambiguous translated residues were removed. V3J clonotypes were defined by identical inferred V gene, J gene, and CDR3 amino acid sequence. To compute the percentage overlap between repertoires, the number of shared unique clonotypes was divided by the size of the smaller repertoire. Three approaches were used to assess repertoire richness: RTK rarefaction, the Chao1 estimator, and Recon v2.1 estimates of unobserved clonotypes. Generation probabilities were computed with OLGA for all TCRbeta clonotypes obtained by the gDNA method from a few donors. The immuneACCESS repertoire file appears here via TCRdb, limited to in-frame rearrangements. These files lack a portion of the clones; in checked studies, under half of the deficit traces to unresolved V genes, and the cause of the others is not known. The V and J calls and the clone size are those of that table, but D and trimming were determined from the DNA. Recorded for this sample are roughly 1,800,000 clones; about 95% of them occurred a single time. More than 0.9% of the sample is taken by the ten largest.

This entry is derived from a study of shared clonotypes between healthy human individuals (dated by TCRdb to 2019 to 2021). Notes on the research overall: The cohort included three men and a couple of women between 18 and 49 years of age. For each donor, CD4 naive and CD4 memory were each run on three plates, CD8 naive on two plates, and CD8 memory on one plate. To estimate repertoire size and how much clonotype sharing occurs between individuals, the study deeply sequenced the blood TCR repertoires of a handful of healthy adults. To increase sequencing depth and limit assay-specific biases, TCR repertoire library preparation and sequencing were carried out by different laboratories using diverse techniques. Each donor's leukapheresis produced roughly between roughly 0.85 and 10 billion PBMCs.

CD8 naive samples were obtained by positive selection for CCR7 among CD45RO-negative cells, yielding a CD45RA+CCR7+ population from which TemRA cells were excluded. The donors were healthy, HIV-negative adults with no recently reported acute infections or vaccinations. Only Caucasian adults living in Nashville, Tennessee, USA were represented among the donors. Blood was obtained by leukapheresis, after which PBMCs were separated by Ficoll-Histopaque density gradient centrifugation and cryopreserved in liquid nitrogen vapor phase. Purity and quantity of every magnetically sorted T cell population were checked by analytical flow cytometry. Genomic DNA was isolated from every sorted fraction and measured by UV absorbance on a Nanodrop 2000c. Study-wide findings and limitations: Because the study included only a small number of donors, the genetic and exposure-history diversity represented was limited. Based on pairwise subsampling, the degree of clonotype sharing among donors was expected to be affected by sequencing depth. Incomplete sequencing was indicated by rarefaction of sorted-subset datasets, despite the large sequencing depth. Higher generation probabilities were observed for clonotypes shared by all four sorted-subset donors than for non-shared clonotypes. Only blood was sampled, and tissue TCR repertoires likely differ from those in blood. When a few donors were compared, the shared fraction of clonotypes was around 4.6% for naive CD4, 3% to 4% for naive CD8, 2.3% for memory CD4, and about 0.36% for memory CD8. Naive subsets generally had larger estimated clonotype richness than memory subsets did.

CDR1 SGHTA and CDR2 FQGNSA are derived from the germline V gene. V is reduced by 1 base and J by 4 bases, leaving a spacing of 16 bases between them. The CDR3 spans 16 residues, from the cysteine through the phenylalanine. The DNA shown is the 48-base CDR3, in frame from base 1. The V and J segments used are TRBV7-2 and TRBJ2-5; TRBD2 might be the D gene, on 7 matching bases. The specimen was naive CD8+ T cells sorted from blood. This sample's cell subset or site label indicates: CD45RA+CCR7+. This sequence originates from a young man in good health. The nucleotide sequence is given as TGTGCCAGCAGCTTAGGGACGGGAGGCAGGGGAGAGACCCAGTACTTC. This yields the protein CASSLGTGGRGETQYF. This CDR3, with the reference TRBV7-2 and TRBJ2-5 proteins standing in past its ends, gives the full variable domain GAGVSQSPSNKVTEKGKDVELRCDPISGHTALYWYRQSLGQGLEFLIYFQGNSAPDKSGLPSDRFSAERTGGSVSTLTIQRTQQEDSAVYLCASSLGTGGRGETQYFGPGTRLLVL.